The TCR beta chain under discussion was sequenced for a study of CXCR3-negative and CXCR3-positive naive CD8 T cells. From germline, CDR1 is SEHNR and CDR2 FQNEAQ (reference sequence). The CDR3 runs to 15 residues. Each TRB cDNA library was prepared by 5' RACE (with UMI labels). From its re-call of the 5' RACE reads, TCRdb lists each CDR3 protein once, without DNA. The sample's table shows tens of thousands of distinct CDR3 sequences. The sequence derives from a human donor in good health. Some clones in this sample may be carry-over from other donors' samples. The genes are TRBV7-9 and TRBJ2-7; checking the TCRdb D call of TRBD2 is not possible without DNA. The sample taken for sequencing was memory CD8+ T cells from blood. CDR3 residues: CASSPTLAGHYEQYF.